Below, 5 T cell receptor beta chains from the same sample are listed, as sequenced in a study of human T cells and chemical hapten exposure. Via MiXCR, TCRdb re-called the RACE reads, giving one row per CDR3 protein. The sample comprises over 45,000 distinct CDR3 sequences, about 9.3% of which are singletons, and roughly 13% rests with the top ten. The time point is: patch test 1, 2 weeks after DPC sensitization. Treatment noted: therapeutic diphenylcyclopropenone sensitization with weekly scalp DPC. The specimen was whole blood, collected in connection with sensitization to the hapten diphenylcyclopropenone (DPC). Receptor source: a woman between 40 and 50 years old with alopecia areata. Some clones in this sample may be carry-over from other donors' samples.

This clonotype occurred many times. This chain uses TRBV5-1 with TRBJ2-1, with a weak D call TRBD1 (8 bases). V lost 6 bases, J lost 1 base, and 17 bases lay in between. The CDR3 contains 16 residues. Germline V lookup: CDR1 SGHRS, CDR2 YFSETQ. The CDR3 region is CASNRNRGGSYNEQFF. CDR3 in DNA: TGCGCCAGCAACAGGAACAGGGGGGGTTCCTACAATGAGCAGTTCTTC. Full variable domain (missing parts from reference TRBV5-1 and TRBJ2-1): KAGVTQTPRYLIKTRGQQVTLSCSPISGHRSVSWYQQTPGQGLQFLFEYFSETQRNKGNFPGRFSGRQFSNSRSEMNVSTLELGDSALYLCASNRNRGGSYNEQFFGPGTRLTVL.

The sample holds many counts of this clonotype. This rearrangement joins TRBV29-1 to TRBJ1-1; the match to TRBD1 covers 10 bases. The junction had 8 bases not matched to a gene; V was cut back by 7 bases and J by 6 bases. Germline lookup yields CDR1 SQVTM and CDR2 ANQGSEA. This CDR3 contains 13 residues. CDR3 nucleotides: TGCAGCGCCGGGACAGGGGAGTGGGCTGAAGCTTTCTTT. As protein: CSAGTGEWAEAFF.

This clonotype showed up many times. The J gene is TRBJ2-1, the V gene TRBV3-1; D is uncertain. Germline V gives CDR1 LGHDT, CDR2 YNNKEL (reference sequence). V lost 5 bases to trimming and J lost 1 base, with 6 bases between them. The CDR3 totals 13 residues. The DNA of the CDR3 is TGTGCCAGCAGCATACCTTCCTACAATGAGCAGTTCTTC. Encoded protein: CASSIPSYNEQFF.

This clonotype was counted ten times or more. This CDR3 reads CASSPPGPLTSSGANVLTF. As DNA, the CDR3 is TGTGCCAGCTCACCACCAGGGCCCCTTACCTCCTCTGGGGCCAACGTCCTGACTTTC. The rearrangement uses TRBV18 and TRBJ2-6; no clear D. This CDR3 comprises 19 residues. Germline CDR1 KGHSH, CDR2 LQKENI. The V gene lost 0 bases and the J gene lost 0 bases, with 15 bases spanning the gap.

This clonotype was observed a handful of times. J is TRBJ2-3 and V is TRBV5-1; a weak D match, TRBD1 (5 bases). V was trimmed by 5 bases and J by 1 base, leaving 14 bases between them. The CDR3 extends over 15 amino acids. Germline V CDR1 and CDR2: SGHRS, YFSETQ. The CDR3 sequence: CASSLDGRGTDTQYF. DNA of the CDR3: TGCGCCAGCAGTCTGGACGGCAGGGGCACAGATACGCAGTATTTT.